Sequencing of this T cell receptor (beta chain) was carried out in a study of blood T cell repertoires in COVID-19. Study-level information: The analysed material was cDNA or gDNA that came from T cells, B-cell-depleted T cells, or PBMCs.

Germline CDR1 and CDR2: MNHEY and SVGAGI. The CDR3 is 16 residues long. V shed 4 bases and J shed 6 bases, with 18 bases lying between them. Repertoires were generated with immunoSEQ multiplex PCR, while TCRdb's copy carries only in-frame clones and drops some. The sample lists roughly 220,000 clones; approximately 80% were seen once. The material sequenced was peripheral blood. This rearrangement joins TRBV6-5 to TRBJ2-2, with D unclear. The clonotype was recovered from a man aged 25 to 45 with active or convalescent COVID-19. Written as DNA, the CDR3 is TGTGCCAGCAGTTTTAGCCGCTCTAATCTCGCCGGGGAGCTGTTTTTT. Translating it yields CASSFSRSNLAGELFF.